The sequence of this T cell receptor beta chain was determined in a study of blood T cell repertoires in COVID-19. About the study: Specimens from acute and convalescent COVID-19 originated in the United States, Italy and Spain. From T cells, B-cell-depleted T cells, or PBMCs came the material, which was cDNA or gDNA.

V lost 0 bases, J lost 8 bases, and 13 bases lay in between. The CDR3 extends over 14 amino acids. Germline CDR1 and CDR2: LNHNV and YYDKDF (reference sequence). How the authors handled the data: Amplifying reference gene primers gave estimates of nucleated cell counts. TCRdb's table, derived via immunoSEQ multiplex PCR, lists solely in-frame clones and lacks some. The V and J calls and clone size come from that table; D and trimming were worked out from the DNA. This table holds fewer than 250,000 clones, approximately 80% found once. This chain joins TRBV15 and TRBJ1-2, with TRBD1 as a possible D gene (5 bases). The sample comprised peripheral blood. The TCR comes from a woman between 50 and 59 years old with acute or convalescent COVID-19. CDR3 sequence reads: CATSREDKGMGYTF. CDR3 sequence (DNA): TGTGCCACCAGCAGAGAGGACAAGGGGATGGGCTACACCTTC.